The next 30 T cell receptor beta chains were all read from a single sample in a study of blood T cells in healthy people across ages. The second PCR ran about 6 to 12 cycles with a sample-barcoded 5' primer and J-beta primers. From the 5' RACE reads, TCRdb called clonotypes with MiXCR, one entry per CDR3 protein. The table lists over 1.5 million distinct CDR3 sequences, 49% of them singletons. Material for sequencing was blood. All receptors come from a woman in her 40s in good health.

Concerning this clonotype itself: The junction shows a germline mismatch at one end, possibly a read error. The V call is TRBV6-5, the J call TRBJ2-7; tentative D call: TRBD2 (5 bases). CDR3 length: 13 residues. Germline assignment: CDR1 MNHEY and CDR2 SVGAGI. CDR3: CASSRTSLYGQYF. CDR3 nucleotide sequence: TGTGCCAGCAGTCGAACTAGTCTTTACGGGCAGTACTTC.

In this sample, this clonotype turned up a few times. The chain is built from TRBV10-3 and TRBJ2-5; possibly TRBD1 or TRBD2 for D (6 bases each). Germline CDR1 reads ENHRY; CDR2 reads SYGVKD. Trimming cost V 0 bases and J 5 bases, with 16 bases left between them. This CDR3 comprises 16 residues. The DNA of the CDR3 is TGTGCCATCAGTGAGTCGCCCGGGGGCCAGTGGGAGACCCAGTACTTC. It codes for CAISESPGGQWETQYF.

DNA for the CDR3: TGTGCCAGCAGCTTAGCGGGACAGATGAATTCACCCCTCCACTTT. As protein: CASSLAGQMNSPLHF. The chain links TRBV7-2 to TRBJ1-6; TRBD1 aligns across 7 bases. The ends lost 0 bases at V and 7 bases at J; junction bases unmatched: 3. Germline loops: CDR1 SGHTA, CDR2 FQGNSA. The CDR3 is 15 residues long.

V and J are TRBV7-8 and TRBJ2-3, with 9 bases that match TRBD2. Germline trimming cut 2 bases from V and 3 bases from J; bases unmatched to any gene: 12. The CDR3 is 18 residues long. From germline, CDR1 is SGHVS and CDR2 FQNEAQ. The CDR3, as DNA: TGTGCCAGCAGCTTAATAGTTTGGCTAGCGGGAATAACAGATACGCAGTATTTT. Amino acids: CASSLIVWLAGITDTQYF. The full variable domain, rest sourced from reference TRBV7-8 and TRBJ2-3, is GAGVSQSPRYKVAKRGQDVALRCDPISGHVSLFWYQQALGQGPEFLTYFQNEAQLDKSGLPSDRFFAERPEGSVSTLKIQRTQQEDSAVYLCASSLIVWLAGITDTQYFGPGTRLTVL.

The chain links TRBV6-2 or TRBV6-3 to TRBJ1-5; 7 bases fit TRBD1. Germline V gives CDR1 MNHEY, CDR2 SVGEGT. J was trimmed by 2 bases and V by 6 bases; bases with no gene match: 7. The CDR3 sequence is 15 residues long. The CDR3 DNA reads TGTGCCAGCAGGGAGACAGGGAGAGGCAATCAGCCCCAGCATTTT. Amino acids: CASRETGRGNQPQHF.

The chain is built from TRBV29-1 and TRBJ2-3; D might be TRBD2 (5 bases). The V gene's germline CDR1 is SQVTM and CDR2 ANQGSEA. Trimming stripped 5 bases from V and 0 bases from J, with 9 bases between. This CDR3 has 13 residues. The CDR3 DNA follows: TGCAGCGTTTCGCCGGGGAGCACAGATACGCAGTATTTT. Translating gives CSVSPGSTDTQYF.

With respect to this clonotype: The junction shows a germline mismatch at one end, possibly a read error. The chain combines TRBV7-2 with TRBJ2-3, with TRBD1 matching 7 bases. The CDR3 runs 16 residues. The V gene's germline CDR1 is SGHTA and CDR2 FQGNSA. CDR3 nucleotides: TGTGCCAGCAACTTAGTTGTGCAGGGGGGCACAGATACGCAGTATTTT. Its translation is CASNLVVQGGTDTQYF.

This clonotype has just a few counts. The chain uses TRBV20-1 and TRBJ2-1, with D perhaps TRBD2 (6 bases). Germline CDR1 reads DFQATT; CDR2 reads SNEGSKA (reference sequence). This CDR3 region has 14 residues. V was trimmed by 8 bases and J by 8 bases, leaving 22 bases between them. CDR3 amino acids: CSNLMEGRYDEQFF. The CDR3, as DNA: TGCAGTAACCTAATGGAGGGGAGGTACGATGAGCAGTTCTTC.

The CDR3 sequence is CSARDMGTTNEKLFF. CDR3 DNA: TGCAGTGCTAGAGATATGGGGACAACTAATGAAAAACTGTTTTTT. The chain uses TRBV20-1 and TRBJ1-4; no clear D. Germline V lookup: CDR1 DFQATT, CDR2 SNEGSKA (reference sequence). Between the trimmed V and J ends, which lost 0 bases and 0 bases, there was a span of 8 bases. The CDR3 consists of 15 residues.

The chain's CDR3 is CASSFRTGSDEQYF. The DNA of the CDR3 is TGCGCCAGCAGCTTCCGGACAGGGTCGGACGAGCAGTACTTC. The chain joins TRBV5-1 to TRBJ2-7; 8 bases map to TRBD1. Trimming cost V 2 bases and J 5 bases; bases outside gene matches: 6. Germline values: CDR1 SGHRS, CDR2 YFSETQ. This CDR3 comprises 14 residues.

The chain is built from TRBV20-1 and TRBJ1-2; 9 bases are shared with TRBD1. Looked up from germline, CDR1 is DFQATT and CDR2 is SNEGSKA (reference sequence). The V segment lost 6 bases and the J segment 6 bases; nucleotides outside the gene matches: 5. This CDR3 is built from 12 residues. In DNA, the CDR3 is TGCAGTGCGAAACAGGGGGCACATGGCTACACCTTC. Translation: CSAKQGAHGYTF.

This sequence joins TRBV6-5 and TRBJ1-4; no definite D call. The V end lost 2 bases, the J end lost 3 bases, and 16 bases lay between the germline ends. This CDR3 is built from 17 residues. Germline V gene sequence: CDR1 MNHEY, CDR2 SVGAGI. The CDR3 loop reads CASSYHVRRKANEKLFF. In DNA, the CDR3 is TGTGCCAGCAGTTACCATGTTCGGAGGAAGGCTAATGAAAAACTGTTTTTT.

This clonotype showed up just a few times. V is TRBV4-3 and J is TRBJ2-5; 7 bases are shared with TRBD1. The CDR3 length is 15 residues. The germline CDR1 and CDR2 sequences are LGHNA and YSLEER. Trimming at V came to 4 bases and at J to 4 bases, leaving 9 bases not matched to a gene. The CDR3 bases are TGCGCCAGCAGCCGAAGCCAGGGGGTTGGAGAGACCCAGTACTTC. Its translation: CASSRSQGVGETQYF.

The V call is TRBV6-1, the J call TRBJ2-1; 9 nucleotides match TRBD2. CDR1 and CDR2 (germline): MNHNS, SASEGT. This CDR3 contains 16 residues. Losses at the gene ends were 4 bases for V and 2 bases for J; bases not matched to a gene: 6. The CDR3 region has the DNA TGTGCCAGCAGTGTAACCGGGACTAGCCCCTACAATGAGCAGTTCTTC. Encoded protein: CASSVTGTSPYNEQFF.

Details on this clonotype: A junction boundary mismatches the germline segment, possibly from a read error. The CDR3 loop reads CASSLEVAGLGTAYYGFTF. CDR3 nucleotide sequence: TGCGCCAGCAGCTTGGAGGTTGCAGGCCTCGGGACCGCGTACTATGGCTTCACCTTC. The chain carries TRBV5-1 and TRBJ1-2; D possibly corresponds to TRBD1 (5 bases). Germline values: CDR1 SGHRS, CDR2 YFSETQ. This CDR3 region has 19 residues.

CDR3 sequence (DNA): TGCAGTGTTTTAGTAGCCCGGACAGGGAGGGTACCGCACGCCAGGTTCAGCAATCAGCCCCAGCATTTT. It is translated as CSVLVARTGRVPHARFSNQPQHF. V gene TRBV20-1 combines with J gene TRBJ1-5; 8 bases map to TRBD1. This CDR3 has 23 amino acids. V was clipped by 7 bases and J by 1 base; unmatched bases: 33. In germline, CDR1 is DFQATT, CDR2 SNEGSKA (reference sequence).

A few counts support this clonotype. The CDR3 loop is CASSYPPSYEQYF. The CDR3 nucleotides are TGTGCCAGCAGTTACCCGCCCTCCTACGAGCAGTACTTC. The chain uses TRBV6-5 and TRBJ2-7; no clear D gene. V lost 2 bases to trimming and J lost 0 bases, with 5 bases between them. The CDR3 is 13 residues long. The germline V gene encodes CDR1 MNHEY and CDR2 SVGAGI.

The CDR3 here is CSARLAGGPNEQFF. In DNA, the CDR3 is TGCAGTGCCCGACTAGCGGGGGGTCCCAATGAGCAGTTCTTC. The gene calls are TRBV20-1 and TRBJ2-1; TRBD2 agrees at 13 bases. Germline CDR1 is DFQATT and CDR2 is SNEGSKA (reference sequence). This CDR3 is 14 amino acids long. Unmatched junction bases numbered 5, after V lost 6 bases and J lost 6 bases.

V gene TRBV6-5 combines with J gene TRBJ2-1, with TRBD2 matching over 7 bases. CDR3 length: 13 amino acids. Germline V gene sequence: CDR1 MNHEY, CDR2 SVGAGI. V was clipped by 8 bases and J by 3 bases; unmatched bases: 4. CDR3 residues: CASWGRGYNEQFF. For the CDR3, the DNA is TGTGCCAGCTGGGGGAGGGGCTACAATGAGCAGTTCTTC.

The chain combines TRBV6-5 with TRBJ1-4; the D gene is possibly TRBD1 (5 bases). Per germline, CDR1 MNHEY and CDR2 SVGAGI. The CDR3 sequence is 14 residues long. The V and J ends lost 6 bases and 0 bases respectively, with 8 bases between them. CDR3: CASSRDATNEKLFF. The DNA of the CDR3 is TGTGCCAGCAGCAGGGACGCAACTAATGAAAAACTGTTTTTT.

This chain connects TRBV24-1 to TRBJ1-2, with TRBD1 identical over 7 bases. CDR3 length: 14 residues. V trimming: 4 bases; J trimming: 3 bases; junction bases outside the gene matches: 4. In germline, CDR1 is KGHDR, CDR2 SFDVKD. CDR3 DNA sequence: TGTGCCACCAGTGACCGAGGGGGCGACTATGGCTACACCTTC. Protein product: CATSDRGGDYGYTF.

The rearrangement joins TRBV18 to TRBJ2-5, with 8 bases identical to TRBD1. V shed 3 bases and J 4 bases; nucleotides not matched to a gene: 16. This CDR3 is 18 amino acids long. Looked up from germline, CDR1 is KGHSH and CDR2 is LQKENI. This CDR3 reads CASSPHRVRGRFVETQYF. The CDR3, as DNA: TGTGCCAGCTCACCGCACAGGGTCAGGGGGCGCTTCGTAGAGACCCAGTACTTC.

Here the CDR3 DNA reads TGTGCCAGCAGTCCCTTTGGAAACACTGAAGCTTTCTTT. It codes for CASSPFGNTEAFF. V is TRBV2 and J is TRBJ1-1; D unresolved. The germline V gene encodes CDR1 SNHLY and CDR2 FYNNEI. The CDR3 contains 13 residues. Trimming took 5 bases from V and 2 from J, leaving 9 bases between them.

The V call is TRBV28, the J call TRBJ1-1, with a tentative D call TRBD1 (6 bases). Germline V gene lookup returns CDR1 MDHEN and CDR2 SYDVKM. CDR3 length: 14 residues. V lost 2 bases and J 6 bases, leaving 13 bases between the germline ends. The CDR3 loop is CASSLPTGRAEAFF. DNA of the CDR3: TGTGCCAGCAGTTTACCTACAGGGAGGGCTGAAGCTTTCTTT.

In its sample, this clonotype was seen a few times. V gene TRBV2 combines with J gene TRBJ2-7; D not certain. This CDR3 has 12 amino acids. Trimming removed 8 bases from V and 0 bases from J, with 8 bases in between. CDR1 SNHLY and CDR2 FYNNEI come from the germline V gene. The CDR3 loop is CASDTSSYEQYF. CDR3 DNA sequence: TGTGCCAGCGATACATCCTCCTACGAGCAGTACTTC.

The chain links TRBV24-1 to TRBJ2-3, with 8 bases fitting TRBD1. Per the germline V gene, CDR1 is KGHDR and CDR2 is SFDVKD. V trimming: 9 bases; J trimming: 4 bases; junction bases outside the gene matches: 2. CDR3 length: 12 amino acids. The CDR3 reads CATAQGADTQYF. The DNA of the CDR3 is TGTGCCACCGCACAGGGGGCAGATACGCAGTATTTT.

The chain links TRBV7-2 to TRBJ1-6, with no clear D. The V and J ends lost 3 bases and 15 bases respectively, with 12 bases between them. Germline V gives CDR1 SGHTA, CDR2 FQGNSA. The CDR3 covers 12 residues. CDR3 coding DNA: TGTGCCAGCAGCTTTCAAGGGCTTAGCCTCCACTTT. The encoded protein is CASSFQGLSLHF.

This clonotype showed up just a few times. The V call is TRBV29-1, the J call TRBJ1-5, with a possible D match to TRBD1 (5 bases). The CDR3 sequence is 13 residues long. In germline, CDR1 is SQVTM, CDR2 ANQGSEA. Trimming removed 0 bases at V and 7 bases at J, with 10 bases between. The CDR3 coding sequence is TGCAGCGTTGAAGACAGGGTTGGACAGCCCCAGCATTTT. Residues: CSVEDRVGQPQHF. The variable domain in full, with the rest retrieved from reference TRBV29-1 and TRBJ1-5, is SAVISQKPSRDICQRGTSLTIQCQVDSQVTMMFWYRQQPGQSLTLIATANQGSEATYESGFVIDKFPISRPNLTFSTLTVSNMSPEDSSIYLCSVEDRVGQPQHFGDGTRLSIL.

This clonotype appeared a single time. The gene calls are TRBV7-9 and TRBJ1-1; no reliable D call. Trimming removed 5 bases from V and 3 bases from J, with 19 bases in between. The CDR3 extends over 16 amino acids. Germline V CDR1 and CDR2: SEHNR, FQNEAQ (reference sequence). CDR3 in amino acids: CASSRGRPSVDTEAFF. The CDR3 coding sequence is TGTGCCAGCAGCCGCGGGAGGCCCTCAGTGGACACTGAAGCTTTCTTT.

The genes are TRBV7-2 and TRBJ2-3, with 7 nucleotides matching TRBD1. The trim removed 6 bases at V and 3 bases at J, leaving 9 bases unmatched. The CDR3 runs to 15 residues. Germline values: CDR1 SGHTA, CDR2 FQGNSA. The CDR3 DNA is TGTGCCAGCAGGCAATCAGGGGGAAGGACAGATACGCAGTATTTT. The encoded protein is CASRQSGGRTDTQYF.